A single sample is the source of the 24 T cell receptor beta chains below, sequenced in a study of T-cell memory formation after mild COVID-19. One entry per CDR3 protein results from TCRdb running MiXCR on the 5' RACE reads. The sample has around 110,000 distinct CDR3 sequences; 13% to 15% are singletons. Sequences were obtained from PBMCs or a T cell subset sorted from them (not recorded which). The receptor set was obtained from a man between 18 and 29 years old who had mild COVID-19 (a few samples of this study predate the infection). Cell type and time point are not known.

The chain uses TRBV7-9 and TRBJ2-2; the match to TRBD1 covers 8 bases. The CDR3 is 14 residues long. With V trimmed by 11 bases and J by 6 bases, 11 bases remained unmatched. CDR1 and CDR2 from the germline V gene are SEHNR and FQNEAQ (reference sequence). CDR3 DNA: TGTGCCGGACAGGGCACGGGGACGGCCGGGGAGCTGTTTTTT. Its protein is CAGQGTGTAGELFF. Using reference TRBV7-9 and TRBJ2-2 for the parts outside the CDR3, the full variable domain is DTGVSQNPRHKITKRGQNVTFRCDPISEHNRLYWYRQTLGQGPEFLTYFQNEAQLEKSRLLSDRFSAERPKGSFSTLEIQRTEQGDSAMYLCAGQGTGTAGELFFGEGSRLTVL.

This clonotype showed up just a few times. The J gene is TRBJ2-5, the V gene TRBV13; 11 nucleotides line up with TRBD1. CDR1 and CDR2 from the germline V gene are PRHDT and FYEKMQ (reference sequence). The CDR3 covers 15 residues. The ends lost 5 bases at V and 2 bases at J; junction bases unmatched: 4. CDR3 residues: CASSPRDRGQETQYF. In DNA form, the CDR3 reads TGTGCCAGCAGCCCAAGGGACAGGGGGCAAGAGACCCAGTACTTC.

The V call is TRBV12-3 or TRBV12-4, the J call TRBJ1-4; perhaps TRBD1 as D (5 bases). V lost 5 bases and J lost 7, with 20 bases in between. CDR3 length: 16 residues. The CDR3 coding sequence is TGTGCCAGCAGTCATAACCAGGGAGGGGAAAGTGAAAAACTGTTTTTT. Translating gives CASSHNQGGESEKLFF.

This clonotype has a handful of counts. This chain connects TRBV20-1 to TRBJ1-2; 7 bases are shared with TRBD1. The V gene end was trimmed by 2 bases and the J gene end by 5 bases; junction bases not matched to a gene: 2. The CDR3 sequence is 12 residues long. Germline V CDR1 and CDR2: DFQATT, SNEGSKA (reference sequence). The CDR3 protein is CSARNRGYGYTF. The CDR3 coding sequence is TGCAGTGCTAGAAACAGGGGATATGGCTACACCTTC.

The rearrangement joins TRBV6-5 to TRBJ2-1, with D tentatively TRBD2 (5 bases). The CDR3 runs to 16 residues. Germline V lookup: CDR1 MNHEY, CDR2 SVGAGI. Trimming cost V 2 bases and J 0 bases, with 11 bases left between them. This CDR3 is CASSYETGSSYNEQFF. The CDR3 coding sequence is TGTGCCAGCAGTTACGAGACGGGAAGCTCCTACAATGAGCAGTTCTTC.

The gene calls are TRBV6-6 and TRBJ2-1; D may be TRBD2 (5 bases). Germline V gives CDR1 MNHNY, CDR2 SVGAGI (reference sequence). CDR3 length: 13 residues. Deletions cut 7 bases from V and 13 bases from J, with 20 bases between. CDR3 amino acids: CASKPGSQETQFF. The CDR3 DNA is TGTGCCAGCAAACCGGGGTCCCAAGAGACCCAGTTCTTC.

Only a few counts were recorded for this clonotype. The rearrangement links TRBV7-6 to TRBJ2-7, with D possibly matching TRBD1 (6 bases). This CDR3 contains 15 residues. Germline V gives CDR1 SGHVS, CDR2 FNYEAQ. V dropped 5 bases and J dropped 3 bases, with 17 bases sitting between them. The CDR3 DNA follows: TGTGCCAGCAGCATCGACAGGCCCAACTACTACGAGCAGTACGTC. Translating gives CASSIDRPNYYEQYV.

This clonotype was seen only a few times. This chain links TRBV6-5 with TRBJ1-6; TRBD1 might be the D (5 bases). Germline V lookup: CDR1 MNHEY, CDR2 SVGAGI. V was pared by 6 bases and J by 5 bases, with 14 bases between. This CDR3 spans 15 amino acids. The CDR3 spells CASRVSAGNNSPLHF. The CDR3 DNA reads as TGTGCCAGCAGGGTCTCGGCAGGGAATAATTCACCCCTCCACTTT.

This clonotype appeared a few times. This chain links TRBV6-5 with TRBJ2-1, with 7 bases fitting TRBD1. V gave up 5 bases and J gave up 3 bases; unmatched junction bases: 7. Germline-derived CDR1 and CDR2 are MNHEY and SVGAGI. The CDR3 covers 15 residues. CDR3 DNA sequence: TGTGCCAGCAGTCCGACCCGGACAGGCTACAATGAGCAGTTCTTC. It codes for CASSPTRTGYNEQFF.

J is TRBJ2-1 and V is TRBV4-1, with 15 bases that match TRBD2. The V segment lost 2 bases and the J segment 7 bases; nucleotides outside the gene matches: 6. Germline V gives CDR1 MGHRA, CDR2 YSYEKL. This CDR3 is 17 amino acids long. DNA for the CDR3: TGCGCCAGCAGCCAAACACCCGGACTAGCGGGGGGGAATGAGCAGTTCTTC. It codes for CASSQTPGLAGGNEQFF.

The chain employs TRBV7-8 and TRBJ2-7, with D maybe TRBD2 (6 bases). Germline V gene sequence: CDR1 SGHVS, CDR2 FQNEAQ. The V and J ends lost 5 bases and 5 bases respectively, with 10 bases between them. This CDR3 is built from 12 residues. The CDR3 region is CASSKTSNEQYF. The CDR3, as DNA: TGTGCCAGCAGCAAGACTAGTAACGAGCAGTACTTC. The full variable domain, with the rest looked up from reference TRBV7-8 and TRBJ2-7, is GAGVSQSPRYKVAKRGQDVALRCDPISGHVSLFWYQQALGQGPEFLTYFQNEAQLDKSGLPSDRFFAERPEGSVSTLKIQRTQQEDSAVYLCASSKTSNEQYFGPGTRLTVT.

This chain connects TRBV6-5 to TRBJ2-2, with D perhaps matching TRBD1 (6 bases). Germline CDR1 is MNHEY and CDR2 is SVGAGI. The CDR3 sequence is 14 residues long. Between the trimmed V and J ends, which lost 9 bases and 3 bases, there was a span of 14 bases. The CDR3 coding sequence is TGTGCCAGGCTCTGGCAGGGGTACACCGGGGAGCTGTTTTTT. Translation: CARLWQGYTGELFF.

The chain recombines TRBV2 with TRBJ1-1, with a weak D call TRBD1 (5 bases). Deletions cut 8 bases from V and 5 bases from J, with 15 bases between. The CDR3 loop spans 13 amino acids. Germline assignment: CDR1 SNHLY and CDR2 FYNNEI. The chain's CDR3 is CASQVQGGTEAFF. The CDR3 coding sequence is TGTGCCAGCCAGGTCCAGGGAGGTACTGAAGCTTTCTTT.

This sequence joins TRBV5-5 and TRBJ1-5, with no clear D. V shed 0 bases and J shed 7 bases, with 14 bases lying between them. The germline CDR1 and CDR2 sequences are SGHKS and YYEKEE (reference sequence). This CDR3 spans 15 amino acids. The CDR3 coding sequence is TGTGCCAGCAGCTTGGATCTCAGGCAAAGGCAGCCCCAGCATTTT. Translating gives CASSLDLRQRQPQHF.

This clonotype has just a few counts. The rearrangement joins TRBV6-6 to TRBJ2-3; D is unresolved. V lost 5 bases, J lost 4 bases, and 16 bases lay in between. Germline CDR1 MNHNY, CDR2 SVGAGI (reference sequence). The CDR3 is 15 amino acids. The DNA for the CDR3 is TGTGCCAGCAGTCCTAGGACCCCGGCGGCAGATACGCAGTATTTT. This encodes CASSPRTPAADTQYF.

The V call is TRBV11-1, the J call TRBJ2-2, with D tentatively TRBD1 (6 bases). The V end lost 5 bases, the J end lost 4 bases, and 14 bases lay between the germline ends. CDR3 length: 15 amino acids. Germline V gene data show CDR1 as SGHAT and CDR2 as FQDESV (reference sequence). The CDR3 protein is CASSVGTISTGELFF. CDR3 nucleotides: TGTGCCAGCAGCGTGGGGACAATATCCACCGGGGAGCTGTTTTTT.

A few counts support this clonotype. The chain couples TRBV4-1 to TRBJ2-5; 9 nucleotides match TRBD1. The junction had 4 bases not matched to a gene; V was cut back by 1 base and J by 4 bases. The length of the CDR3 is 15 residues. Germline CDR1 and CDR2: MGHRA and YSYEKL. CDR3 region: CASSQAGQGIETQYF. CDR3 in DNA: TGCGCCAGCAGCCAAGCGGGACAGGGCATAGAGACCCAGTACTTC.

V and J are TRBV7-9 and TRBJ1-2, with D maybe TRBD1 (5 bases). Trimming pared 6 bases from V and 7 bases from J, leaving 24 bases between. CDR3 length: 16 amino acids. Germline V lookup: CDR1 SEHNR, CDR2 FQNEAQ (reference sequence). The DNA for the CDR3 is TGTGCCAGCAGTCCTAGCACGCGGGACCTCCATGGTGGCTACACCTTC. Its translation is CASSPSTRDLHGGYTF.

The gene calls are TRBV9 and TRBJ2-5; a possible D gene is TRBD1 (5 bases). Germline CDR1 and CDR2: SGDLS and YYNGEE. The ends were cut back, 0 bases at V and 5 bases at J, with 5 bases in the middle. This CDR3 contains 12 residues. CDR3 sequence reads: CASSVEGETQYF. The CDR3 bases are TGTGCCAGCAGCGTAGAGGGGGAGACCCAGTACTTC.

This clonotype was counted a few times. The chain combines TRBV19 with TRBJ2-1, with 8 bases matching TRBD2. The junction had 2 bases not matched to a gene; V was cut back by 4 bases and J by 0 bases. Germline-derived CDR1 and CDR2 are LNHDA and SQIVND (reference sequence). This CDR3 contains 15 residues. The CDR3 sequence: CASSTGLASYNEQFF. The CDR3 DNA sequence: TGTGCCAGTAGTACCGGACTAGCCTCCTACAATGAGCAGTTCTTC. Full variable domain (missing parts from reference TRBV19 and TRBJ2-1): DGGITQSPKYLFRKEGQNVTLSCEQNLNHDAMYWYRQDPGQGLRLIYYSQIVNDFQKGDIAEGYSVSREKKESFPLTVTSAQKNPTAFYLCASSTGLASYNEQFFGPGTRLTVL.

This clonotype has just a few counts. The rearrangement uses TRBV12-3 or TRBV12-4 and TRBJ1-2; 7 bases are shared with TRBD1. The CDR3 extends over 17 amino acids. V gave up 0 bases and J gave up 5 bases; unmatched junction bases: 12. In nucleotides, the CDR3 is TGTGCCAGCAGTTTAGCCCCCCCCGGAGGGGGCGGGTATGGCTACACCTTC. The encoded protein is CASSLAPPGGGGYGYTF.

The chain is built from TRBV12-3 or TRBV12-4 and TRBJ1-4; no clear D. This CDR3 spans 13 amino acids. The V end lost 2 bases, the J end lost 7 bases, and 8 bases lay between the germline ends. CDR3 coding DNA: TGTGCCAGCAGTTTAAACAGTATTGAAAAACTGTTTTTT. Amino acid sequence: CASSLNSIEKLFF.

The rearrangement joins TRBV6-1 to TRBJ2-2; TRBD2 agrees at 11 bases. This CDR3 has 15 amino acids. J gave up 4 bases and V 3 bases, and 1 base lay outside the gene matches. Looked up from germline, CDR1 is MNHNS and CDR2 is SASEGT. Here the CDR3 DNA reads TGTGCCAGCAGTGAGGGACTAGCGGCCACCGGGGAGCTGTTTTTT. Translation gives CASSEGLAATGELFF.

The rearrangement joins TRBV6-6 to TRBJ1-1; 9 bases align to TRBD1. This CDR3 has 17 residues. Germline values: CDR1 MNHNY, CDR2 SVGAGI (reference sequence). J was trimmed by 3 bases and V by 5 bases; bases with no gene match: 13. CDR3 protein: CASSLPQGAKSDTEAFF. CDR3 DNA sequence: TGTGCCAGCAGTCTACCACAGGGGGCGAAGTCGGACACTGAAGCTTTCTTT.